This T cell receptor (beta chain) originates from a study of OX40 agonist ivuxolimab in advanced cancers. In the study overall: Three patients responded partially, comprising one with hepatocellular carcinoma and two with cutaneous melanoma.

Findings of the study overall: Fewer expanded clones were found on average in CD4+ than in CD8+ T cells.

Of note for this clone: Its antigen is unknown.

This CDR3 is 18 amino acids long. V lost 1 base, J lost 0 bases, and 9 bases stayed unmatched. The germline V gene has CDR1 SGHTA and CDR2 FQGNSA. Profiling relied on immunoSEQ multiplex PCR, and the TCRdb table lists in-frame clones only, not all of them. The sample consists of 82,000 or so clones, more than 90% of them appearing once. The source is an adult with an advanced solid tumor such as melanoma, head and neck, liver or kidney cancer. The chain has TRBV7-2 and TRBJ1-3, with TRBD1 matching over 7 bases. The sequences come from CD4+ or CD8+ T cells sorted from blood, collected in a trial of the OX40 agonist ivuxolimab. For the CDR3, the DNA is TGTGCCAGCAGCTTAGATCTATCGGGACAGTTCTCTGGAAACACCATATATTTT. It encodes CASSLDLSGQFSGNTIYF. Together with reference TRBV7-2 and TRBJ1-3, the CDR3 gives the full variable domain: GAGVSQSPSNKVTEKGKDVELRCDPISGHTALYWYRQSLGQGLEFLIYFQGNSAPDKSGLPSDRFSAERTGGSVSTLTIQRTQQEDSAVYLCASSLDLSGQFSGNTIYFGEGSWLTVV.